The 3 T cell receptor beta chains below come from one sample, sequenced in a study of blood T cell repertoires in COVID-19. Sequencing was performed with immunoSEQ multiplex PCR; in TCRdb, only in-frame clones are kept and a portion is missing. The repertoire holds 200,000 to 300,000 clones, with 75% to 90% as singletons. Input material: peripheral blood. These TCRs come from a woman aged 40 to 50 with acute or convalescent COVID-19.

The sample holds one count of this clone. The chain couples TRBV5-4 to TRBJ1-2; 7 nucleotides align to TRBD1. The V gene's germline CDR1 is SGHNT and CDR2 YYREEE (reference sequence). The trim removed 0 bases at V and 5 bases at J, leaving 4 bases unmatched. There are 14 residues in the CDR3. In nucleotides, the CDR3 is TGTGCCAGCAGCTTGGAGGGCAGGGGGTATGGCTACACCTTC. It yields the protein CASSLEGRGYGYTF.

The rearrangement joins TRBV13 to TRBJ1-2; the match to TRBD1 covers 9 bases. Trimming at V came to 2 bases and at J to 7 bases, leaving 5 bases not matched to a gene. The CDR3 runs to 14 residues. Germline assignment: CDR1 PRHDT and CDR2 FYEKMQ (reference sequence). CDR3 bases: TGTGCCAGCAGCTTAAAACAGGGGGCGCCTGGCTACACCTTC. Protein: CASSLKQGAPGYTF.

This chain joins TRBV6-4 and TRBJ1-1, with a weak D call TRBD1 (5 bases). Trimming left V 5 bases short and J 0 bases short, with 10 bases between. The CDR3 consists of 14 residues. The V gene's germline CDR1 is MRHNA and CDR2 SNTAGT. The CDR3 sequence is CASSLDTVNTEAFF. DNA of the CDR3: TGTGCCAGCAGTCTGGACACCGTGAACACTGAAGCTTTCTTT.